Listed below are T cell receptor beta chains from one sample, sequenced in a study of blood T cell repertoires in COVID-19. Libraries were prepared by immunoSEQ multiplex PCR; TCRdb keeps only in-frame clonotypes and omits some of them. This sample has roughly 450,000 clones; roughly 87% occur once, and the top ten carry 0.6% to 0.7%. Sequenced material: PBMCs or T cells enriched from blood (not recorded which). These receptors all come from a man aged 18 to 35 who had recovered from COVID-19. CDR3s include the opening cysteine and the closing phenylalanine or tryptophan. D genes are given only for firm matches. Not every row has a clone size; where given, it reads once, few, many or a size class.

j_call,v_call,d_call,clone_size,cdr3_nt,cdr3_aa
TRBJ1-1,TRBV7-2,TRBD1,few,TGTGCCAGCAGTCTGACAGGGGGTATCACTGAAGCTTTCTTT,CASSLTGGITEAFF
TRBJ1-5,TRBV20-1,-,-,TGCAGTGCTAGTAGCGCCAGGGGTAGCAATCAGCCCCAGCATTTT,CSASSARGSNQPQHF
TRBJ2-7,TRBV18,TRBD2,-,TGTGCCAGCTCACCAACGGGAGGGGCCTACGAGCAGTACTTC,CASSPTGGAYEQYF
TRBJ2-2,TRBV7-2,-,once,TGTGCCAGCAGCTTAGCGGGCTACACCGGGGAGCTGTTTTTT,CASSLAGYTGELFF
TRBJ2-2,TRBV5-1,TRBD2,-,TGCGCCAGCAGCAAGCTCGGGTTAGCGGGGGCCGCGAACACCGGGGAGCTGTTTTTT,CASSKLGLAGAANTGELFF
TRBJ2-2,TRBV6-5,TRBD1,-,TGTGCCAGTTCTAGACAGGGGAACACCGGGGAGCTGTTTTTT,CASSRQGNTGELFF
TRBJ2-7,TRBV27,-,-,TGTGCCAGCAGGGAGGGGACGGGGTACGAGCAGTACTTC,CASREGTGYEQYF
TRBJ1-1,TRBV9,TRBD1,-,TGTGCCAGCAGCCCGTGGGCAGGGGGCACAAACACTGAAGCTTTCTTT,CASSPWAGGTNTEAFF
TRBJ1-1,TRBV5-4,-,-,TGTGCCAGCAGCTACTTCGGGATCGCCACTGAAGCTTTCTTT,CASSYFGIATEAFF
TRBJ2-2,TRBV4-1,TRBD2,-,TGCGCCAGCACCAAAGACATGCTGGGGACTAGCGGCAACACCGGGGAGCTGTTTTTT,CASTKDMLGTSGNTGELFF
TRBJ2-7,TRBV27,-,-,TGTGCCAGCAGTTTATCTGTCTCCCCCTCCTACGAGCAGTACTTC,CASSLSVSPSYEQYF
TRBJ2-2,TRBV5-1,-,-,TGCGCCAGCAGCCCCATGGGGGCAGGCGGGGAGCTGTTTTTT,CASSPMGAGGELFF
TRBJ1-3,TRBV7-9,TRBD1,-,TGTGCCAGCAGCTCTCCGGGACAGGGGTTGACAATGAGGAACACCATATATTTT,CASSSPGQGLTMRNTIYF
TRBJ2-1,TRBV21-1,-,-,TGTGCCAGCGCCCGACTAGCGGGAGTTATCTACAATGAGCAGTTCTTC,CASARLAGVIYNEQFF
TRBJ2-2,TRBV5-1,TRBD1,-,TGCGCCAGCTCCCGGGACAGTAACACCGGGGAGCTGTTTTTT,CASSRDSNTGELFF
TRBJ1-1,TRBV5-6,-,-,TGTGCCAGCAGCAAGGACAGCATGGGGACTGAAGCTTTCTTT,CASSKDSMGTEAFF
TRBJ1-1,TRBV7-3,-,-,TGTGCCAGCAGCTGGTCGGGATACACTGAAGCTTTCTTT,CASSWSGYTEAFF
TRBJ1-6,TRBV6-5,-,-,TGTGCCAGCGAGTCGGGGGATTCCTATAATTCACCCCTCCACTTT,CASESGDSYNSPLHF
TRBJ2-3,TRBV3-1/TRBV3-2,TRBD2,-,TGTGCCAGCAGCCAAGTGACTAGCGGGGGGGGATATACGCAGTATTTT,CASSQVTSGGGYTQYF
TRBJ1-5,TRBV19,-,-,TGTGCCAGTAGTATAGAACAGGGTCAGCCCCAGCATTTT,CASSIEQGQPQHF
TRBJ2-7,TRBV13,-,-,TGTGCCAGCAGCTTAGACAGGGACGAGCAGTACTTC,CASSLDRDEQYF
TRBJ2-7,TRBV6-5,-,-,TGTGCCAGCAACCCCGATAGGGGAAGCTACGAGCAGTACTTC,CASNPDRGSYEQYF
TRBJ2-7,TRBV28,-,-,TGTGCCAGCGCCACCAGGGTGAGGAGCTCCTACGAGCAGTACTTC,CASATRVRSSYEQYF
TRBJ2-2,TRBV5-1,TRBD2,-,TGCGCCAGCAGCTTGGCACCTAGCGGGCCGTACACCGGGGAGCTGTTTTTT,CASSLAPSGPYTGELFF
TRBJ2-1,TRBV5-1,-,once,TGCGCCAGCAAAGCCAGACAATTATACAATGAGCAGTTCTTC,CASKARQLYNEQFF